This is a list of T cell receptor beta chains from one sample in a study of blood T cell repertoires in COVID-19. TCRdb keeps only in-frame clones here, not all; method: immunoSEQ multiplex PCR. The data show roughly 80,000 clones, with roughly 90% seen just once and 2% to 3% held by the top ten. Input material: peripheral blood. The receptor source for this set is a man aged 50 to 59 with COVID-19, enrolled during active disease. CDR3s include the opening cysteine and the closing phenylalanine or tryptophan. The order of the fields is J gene, clone size, V gene, D gene, CDR3 protein, CDR3 DNA. The D gene is left open where the match is weak. A clone size is listed for some rows: how often the clone was seen (once, few, many), or a class if it is expanded.

>TRBJ1-4|.|TRBV6-5|.
CASSRQGNEKLFF
TGTGCCAGCAGTCGGCAGGGCAATGAAAAACTGTTTTTT
>TRBJ1-2|.|TRBV5-4|TRBD1
CASRPWTGAYGYTF
TGTGCCAGCAGACCGTGGACAGGGGCCTATGGCTACACCTTC
>TRBJ1-2|.|TRBV6-1|.
CASSETELSYGGYTF
TGTGCCAGCAGTGAGACAGAACTTTCCTATGGTGGCTACACCTTC
>TRBJ1-5|.|TRBV4-2|.
CASSQDGQANQPQHF
TGTGCCAGCAGCCAAGATGGGCAGGCCAATCAGCCCCAGCATTTT
>TRBJ2-6|.|TRBV28|TRBD1
CASSKGLTGGAGANVLTF
TGTGCCAGCAGCAAGGGTCTGACAGGGGGCGCCGGGGCCAACGTCCTGACTTTC
>TRBJ1-6|.|TRBV11-2|TRBD1
CASRTGVGSPLHF
TGTGCCAGCAGGACAGGGGTTGGCTCACCCCTCCACTTT
>TRBJ1-1|.|TRBV3-1/TRBV3-2|.
CASSQLLNTEAFF
TGTGCCAGCAGCCAACTGTTGAACACTGAAGCTTTCTTT
>TRBJ1-1|.|TRBV24-1|.
CATSADTGNTEAFF
TGTGCCACCAGTGCCGACACAGGGAACACTGAAGCTTTCTTT
>TRBJ2-4|.|TRBV20-1|TRBD2
CTGSGIGIQYF
TGCACCGGCAGCGGGATTGGCATTCAGTACTTC
>TRBJ2-2|.|TRBV9|TRBD2
CASSVSGTSGRGAGTGELFF
TGTGCCAGCAGCGTATCTGGGACTAGCGGGAGGGGTGCGGGGACCGGGGAGCTGTTTTTT
>TRBJ1-4|.|TRBV3-1/TRBV3-2|TRBD1
CASSHLGQGGSEKLFF
TGTGCCAGCAGCCATCTCGGACAGGGCGGGAGTGAAAAACTGTTTTTT
>TRBJ1-4|.|TRBV7-8|.
CASSPGKGTEKLFF
TGTGCCAGCAGCCCCGGAAAAGGGACAGAAAAACTGTTTTTT
>TRBJ1-5|.|TRBV6-5|TRBD1
CASSRGQGHNQPQHF
TGTGCCAGCAGCCGGGGACAGGGCCACAATCAGCCCCAGCATTTT
>TRBJ2-5|.|TRBV27|.
CASRQGGQETQYF
TGTGCCAGCAGACAAGGGGGCCAAGAGACCCAGTACTTC
>TRBJ2-3|.|TRBV3-1/TRBV3-2|.
CASSTTLQDTDTQYF
TGTGCCAGCAGCACGACACTCCAAGACACAGATACGCAGTATTTT
>TRBJ2-2|.|TRBV9|.
CASSVAVTGELFF
TGTGCCAGCAGCGTAGCGGTTACCGGGGAGCTGTTTTTT
>TRBJ2-2|.|TRBV24-1|.
CATSSRFGELFF
TGTGCCACCAGTTCGAGGTTCGGGGAGCTGTTTTTT
>TRBJ2-1|.|TRBV19|.
CASSRLAPGNEQFF
TGTGCCAGTAGTAGACTCGCCCCCGGGAATGAGCAGTTCTTC
>TRBJ2-7|.|TRBV10-3|TRBD2
CAIRNPRLAGSYEQYF
TGTGCCATCAGGAATCCAAGACTAGCGGGCTCCTACGAGCAGTACTTC
>TRBJ2-6|.|TRBV10-3|.
CAIETGTRNSGANVLTF
TGTGCCATCGAAACAGGGACAAGGAACTCTGGGGCCAACGTCCTGACTTTC
>TRBJ1-4|few|TRBV5-6|TRBD1
CASSLTGGEKLFF
TGTGCCAGCAGCTTGACAGGGGGTGAAAAACTGTTTTTT
>TRBJ1-1|.|TRBV12-3/TRBV12-4|.
CASTKRDTVEAFF
TGTGCCAGCACCAAGAGAGACACCGTTGAAGCTTTCTTT
>TRBJ2-1|.|TRBV6-2/TRBV6-3|TRBD2
CASSSIGTSLNEQFF
TGTGCCAGCAGTTCCATCGGGACTAGCCTTAATGAGCAGTTCTTC
>TRBJ2-5|once|TRBV5-4|.
CASSLLALEETQYF
TGTGCCAGCAGCTTGCTGGCTCTGGAAGAGACCCAGTACTTC
>TRBJ2-1|.|TRBV10-2|TRBD2
CASSRTSGQSSYNEQFF
TGCGCCAGCAGTAGGACTAGCGGCCAAAGCTCCTACAATGAGCAGTTCTTC
>TRBJ2-3|.|TRBV9|TRBD2
CASSVTAGHTDTQYF
TGTGCCAGCAGCGTAACAGCGGGGCACACAGATACGCAGTATTTT
>TRBJ2-3|.|TRBV2|TRBD2
CASSEARSGIRDTQYF
TGTGCCAGCAGTGAAGCGCGTAGCGGGATACGAGATACGCAGTATTTT
>TRBJ2-7|.|TRBV28|.
CASSSPGYEQYF
TGTGCCAGCAGTTCGCCGGGGTACGAGCAGTACTTC